The T cell receptor (beta chain) under discussion was sequenced for a study of CXCR3-negative and CXCR3-positive naive CD8 T cells. Broader study findings: Researchers report that CXCR3-positive naive cells carry more hydrophobic TRB CDR3s than CXCR3-negative naive cells. Diversity was high in both naive subsets and much lower in memory cells.

The germline V gene has CDR1 SGHKS and CDR2 YYEKEE (reference sequence). CDR3 length: 14 amino acids. With UMI labels, 5' RACE was used to prepare the TRB cDNA libraries. TCRdb reprocessed the 5' RACE reads, with one entry per CDR3 protein and no DNA. Its listing shows about 86,000 distinct CDR3 sequences. Notes on this clonotype: Its antigen is undetermined.

The chain couples TRBV5-5 to TRBJ2-7; absent DNA, TCRdb's TRBD2 call cannot be checked. The sample was naive CXCR3+ CD8+ T cells from blood. Specified subset: CD45RO-CCR7+CD27+CD95- naive CD8+ T cells expressing CXCR3 (TNR3+). The TCR originated in a human donor in good health. Some clones in this sample may be carry-over from other donors' samples. CDR3 sequence reads: CASSPGLADYEQYF. Looking up the rest from reference TRBV5-5 and TRBJ2-7 gives the full variable domain: DAGVTQSPTHLIKTRGQQVTLRCSPISGHKSVSWYQQVLGQGPQFIFQYYEKEERGRGNFPDRFSARQFPNYSSELNVNALLLGDSALYLCASSPGLADYEQYFGPGTRLTVT.